The 7 T cell receptor beta chains given below trace back to one sample, sequenced in a study of CD8 T cells in ankylosing spondylitis. TCRdb processed the 5' RACE reads anew with MiXCR; each CDR3 protein has one entry. The data show some 95,000 distinct CDR3 sequences, with about 8.8% seen just once and 5.1% held by the top ten. The sample taken for sequencing was blood, either unsorted or a sorted T cell fraction (not recorded which). The receptors originated from a male donor with ankylosing spondylitis or in good health (not recorded which).

Many counts were recorded for this clonotype. DNA for the CDR3: TGTGCCAAGACGTACACGGACAGCGAAGATTTTTACGAGCAGTACTTC. Translation gives CAKTYTDSEDFYEQYF. The J gene is TRBJ2-7, the V gene TRBV24-1; the D gene is possibly TRBD1 (6 bases). The CDR3 length is 16 residues. Trimming stripped 11 bases from V and 4 bases from J, with 26 bases between. Looked up from germline, CDR1 is KGHDR and CDR2 is SFDVKD.

This clonotype turned up a few times. J is TRBJ2-1 and V is TRBV28, with TRBD2 matching 9 bases. Germline V CDR1 and CDR2: MDHEN, SYDVKM. The CDR3 has 18 residues. V shed 3 bases and J 0 bases; nucleotides not matched to a gene: 9. The CDR3 is CASSFGRGGTPSYNEQFF. CDR3 in DNA: TGTGCCAGCAGTTTTGGGCGGGGGGGCACCCCCTCCTACAATGAGCAGTTCTTC.

The sample holds many counts of this clonotype. This chain joins TRBV5-1 and TRBJ1-6, with D possibly matching TRBD1 (5 bases). Germline V gives CDR1 SGHRS, CDR2 YFSETQ. The CDR3 extends over 20 amino acids. V lost 0 bases and J 0 bases, leaving 19 bases between the germline ends. The CDR3: CASSLGQQRGASSYNSPLHF. CDR3 nucleotide sequence: TGCGCCAGCAGCTTGGGCCAACAAAGGGGCGCGAGCTCCTATAATTCACCCCTCCACTTT.

There are many counts of this clonotype. The chain has TRBV11-2 and TRBJ1-4, with D hard to call. This CDR3 spans 13 amino acids. Germline CDR1 and CDR2: SGHAT and FQNNGV. The V and J ends lost 2 bases and 5 bases respectively, with 6 bases between them. CDR3: CASSLRFNEKLFF. Here the CDR3 DNA reads TGTGCCAGCAGCTTAAGGTTCAATGAAAAACTGTTTTTT.

This chain uses TRBV2 with TRBJ1-5; no reliable D call. V gave up 1 base and J gave up 5 bases, with 3 bases separating them. The germline CDR1 and CDR2 sequences are SNHLY and FYNNEI. The CDR3 has 12 residues. CDR3 residues: CASSEDHQPQHF. CDR3 sequence (DNA): TGTGCCAGCAGTGAAGACCATCAGCCCCAGCATTTT.

In its sample, this clonotype was seen many times. The rearrangement joins TRBV28 to TRBJ2-3; 13 bases align to TRBD2. CDR1 and CDR2 (germline): MDHEN, SYDVKM. J gave up 0 bases and V 5 bases, and 11 bases lay outside the gene matches. This CDR3 is built from 19 residues. The CDR3 is CASSVTLAGGRASTDTQYF. CDR3 coding DNA: TGTGCCAGCAGTGTAACACTAGCGGGGGGGCGAGCAAGCACAGATACGCAGTATTTT. The complete variable domain, with remaining parts taken from reference TRBV28 and TRBJ2-3, reads DVKVTQSSRYLVKRTGEKVFLECVQDMDHENMFWYRQDPGLGLRLIYFSYDVKMKEKGDIPEGYSVSREKKERFSLILESASTNQTSMYLCASSVTLAGGRASTDTQYFGPGTRLTVL.

This clonotype was observed many times. The rearrangement joins TRBV7-8 to TRBJ1-1; D may be TRBD1 (5 bases). The CDR3 has 16 amino acids. CDR1 and CDR2 from the germline V gene are SGHVS and FQNEAQ. Trimming took off 0 bases at V and 4 bases at J, with 15 bases between the two ends. CDR3 residues: CASSLAAGGLLTEAFF. The DNA of the CDR3 is TGTGCCAGCAGCTTAGCTGCGGGGGGACTCCTCACTGAAGCTTTCTTT.